Reported below is one TCR beta chain. No antigen is known for it. Here immunoSEQ multiplex PCR was the method, and the copy in TCRdb shows in-frame clones only, minus some. The profile shows fewer than 50,000 clones, roughly 78% of them singletons. These data are taken from a study of T cell responses to AZD1222 COVID-19 vaccine. Overall study findings and caveats: Unmutated regions of variants are reportedly targeted by nearly half of spike-specific TCRs. Females made up more of the donors, who were largely white British, and clonal diversity may have come out too low. Vaccination with two AZD1222 doses was followed by a rise in Spike-specific TCR breadth and depth. There were vaccine-associated CD4 TCRs across spike, dominant at 160-218 and 743-854.

The CDR3 runs 16 residues. Germline CDR1 and CDR2: SGHKS and YYEKEE (reference sequence). The junction had 9 bases not matched to a gene; V was cut back by 1 base and J by 10 bases. This material consisted of peripheral blood, taken 28 days after the second dose of the MenACWY control vaccine. The J gene is TRBJ1-6, the V gene TRBV5-5; 9 bases agree with TRBD1. This receptor was taken from an adult who received the MenACWY meningococcal vaccine as a control. DNA for the CDR3: TGTGCCAGCAGCTTGCTAGGGACAGGGATAAGCTCACCCCTCCACTTT. Translated, it gives CASSLLGTGISSPLHF.